What follows is one T cell receptor beta chain and its context. This entry is derived from a study of Graves' ophthalmopathy and Graves' hyperthyroidism. As the template, RNA transcripts were used to amplify TCR beta CDR3 regions. HTBI primers primed a first-round RT-PCR, and a second-round multiplex PCR followed. TCRdb redid the calling of the multiplex PCR reads with MiXCR, one entry per CDR3 protein. There are roughly 400,000 distinct CDR3 sequences in the sample; 15% occur only once, and about 7% lies in the top ten. Germline V gives CDR1 KGHSH, CDR2 LQKENI. This CDR3 contains 17 residues. Trimming took off 3 bases at V and 0 bases at J, with 15 bases between the two ends.

Sequencing was done on a sample of peripheral blood. The gene calls are TRBV18 and TRBJ1-3; D is ambiguous. This TCR came from a young woman with stable Graves' hyperthyroidism. CDR3 in DNA: TGTGCCAGCTCACCCGAGGTTTCACTGCCCTCTGGAAACACCATATATTTT. Its translation: CASSPEVSLPSGNTIYF.